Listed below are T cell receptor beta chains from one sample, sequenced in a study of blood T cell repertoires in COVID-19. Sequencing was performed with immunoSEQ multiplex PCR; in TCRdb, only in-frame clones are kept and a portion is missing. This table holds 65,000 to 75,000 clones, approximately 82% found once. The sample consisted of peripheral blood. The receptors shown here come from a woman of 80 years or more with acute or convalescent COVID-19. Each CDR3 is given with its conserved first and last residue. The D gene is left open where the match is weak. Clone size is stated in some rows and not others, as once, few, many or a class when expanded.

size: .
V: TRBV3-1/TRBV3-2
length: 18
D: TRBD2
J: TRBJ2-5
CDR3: CASSTRLAGANIQETQYF
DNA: TGTGCCAGCAGCACCCGACTAGCGGGGGCCAATATCCAAGAGACCCAGTACTTC

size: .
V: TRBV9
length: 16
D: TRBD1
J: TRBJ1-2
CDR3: CASSPGGQLLYYGYTF
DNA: TGTGCCAGCAGCCCTGGGGGACAGTTACTTTACTATGGCTACACCTTC

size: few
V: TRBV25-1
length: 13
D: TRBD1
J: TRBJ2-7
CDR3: CASRDDRGYEQYF
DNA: TGTGCCAGCAGAGATGACAGGGGCTACGAGCAGTACTTC

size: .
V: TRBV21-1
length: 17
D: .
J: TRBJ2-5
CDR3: CASSKDSSGGRRETQYF
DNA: TGTGCCAGCAGCAAAGATTCTTCGGGGGGCCGGAGAGAGACCCAGTACTTC

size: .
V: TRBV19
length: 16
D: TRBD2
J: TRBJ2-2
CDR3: CASNGLAGGFPGELFF
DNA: TGTGCCAGTAACGGACTAGCGGGGGGGTTTCCCGGGGAGCTGTTTTTT

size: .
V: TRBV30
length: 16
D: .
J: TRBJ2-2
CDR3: CAWSVLAGADTGELFF
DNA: TGTGCCTGGAGTGTACTGGCGGGGGCTGACACCGGGGAGCTGTTTTTT

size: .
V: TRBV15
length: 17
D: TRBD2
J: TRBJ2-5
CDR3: CATSRDPSGGVGETQYF
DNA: TGTGCCACCAGCAGAGATCCTAGCGGGGGAGTGGGGGAGACCCAGTACTTC

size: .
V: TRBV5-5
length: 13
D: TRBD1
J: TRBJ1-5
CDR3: CASSRTGNQPQHF
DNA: TGTGCCAGCAGCCGGACAGGGAATCAGCCCCAGCATTTT

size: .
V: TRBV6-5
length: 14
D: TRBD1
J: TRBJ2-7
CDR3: CASSSTDRANEQYF
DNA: TGTGCCAGCAGTTCCACGGACAGGGCCAACGAGCAGTACTTC

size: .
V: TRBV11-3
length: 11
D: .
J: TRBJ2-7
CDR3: CASSSGYEQYF
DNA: TGTGCCAGCAGCTCAGGATACGAGCAGTACTTC

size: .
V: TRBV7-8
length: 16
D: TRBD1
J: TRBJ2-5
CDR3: CASSRDRDPRGETQYF
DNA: TGTGCCAGCAGCCGGGACAGGGATCCCCGGGGAGAGACCCAGTACTTC

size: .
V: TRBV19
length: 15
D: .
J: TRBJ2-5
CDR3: CASSITALARETQYF
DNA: TGTGCCAGTAGTATCACCGCCCTAGCTCGCGAGACCCAGTACTTC

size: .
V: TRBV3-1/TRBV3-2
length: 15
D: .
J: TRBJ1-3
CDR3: CASSRYRSSGNTIYF
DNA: TGTGCCAGCAGCCGATACAGGAGCTCTGGAAACACCATATATTTT

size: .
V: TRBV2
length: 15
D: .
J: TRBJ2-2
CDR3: CASRYRDLDTGELFF
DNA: TGTGCCAGCAGGTACAGGGATTTAGACACCGGGGAGCTGTTTTTT

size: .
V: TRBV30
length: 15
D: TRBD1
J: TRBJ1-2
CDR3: CAWSPHRTGVYGYTF
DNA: TGTGCCTGGAGTCCCCACCGGACAGGGGTATATGGCTACACCTTC

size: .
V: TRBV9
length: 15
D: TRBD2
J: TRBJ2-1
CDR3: CATSSGGSSYNEQFF
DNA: TGTGCCACCTCTAGCGGGGGGAGCTCCTACAATGAGCAGTTCTTC

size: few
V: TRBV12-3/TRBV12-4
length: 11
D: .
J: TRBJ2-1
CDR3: CASSTIFEQFF
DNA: TGTGCCAGCAGTACAATTTTTGAGCAGTTCTTC

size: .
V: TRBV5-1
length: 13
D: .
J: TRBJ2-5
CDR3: CASSLAREETQYF
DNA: TGCGCCAGCAGCTTGGCCAGGGAAGAGACCCAGTACTTC

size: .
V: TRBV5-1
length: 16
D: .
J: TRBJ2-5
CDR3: CASSPSVGWRQETQYF
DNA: TGCGCCAGCAGCCCCAGTGTTGGATGGCGGCAAGAGACCCAGTACTTC

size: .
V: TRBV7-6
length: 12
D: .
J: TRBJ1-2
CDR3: CASSPPLSGYTF
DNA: TGTGCCAGCAGCCCCCCCCTATCGGGCTACACCTTC

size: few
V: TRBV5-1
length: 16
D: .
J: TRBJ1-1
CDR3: CASSLERRGEGTEAFF
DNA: TGCGCCAGCAGCTTGGAACGGAGGGGAGAGGGCACTGAAGCTTTCTTT

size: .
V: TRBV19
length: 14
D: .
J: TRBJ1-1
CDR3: CASSIQRGYTEAFF
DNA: TGTGCCAGTAGTATACAGAGAGGGTACACTGAAGCTTTCTTT

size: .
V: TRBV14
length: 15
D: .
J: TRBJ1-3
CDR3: CASSQDRGGGNTIYF
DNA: TGTGCCAGCAGCCAAGATCGGGGGGGTGGAAACACCATATATTTT

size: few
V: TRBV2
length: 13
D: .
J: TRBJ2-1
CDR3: CASSEAKPTAAFF
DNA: TGTGCCAGCAGTGAAGCGAAACCAACTGCGGCGTTCTTC

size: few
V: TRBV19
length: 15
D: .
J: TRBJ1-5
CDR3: CASSIVYGGNQPQHF
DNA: TGTGCCAGTAGTATAGTGTACGGGGGCAATCAGCCCCAGCATTTT

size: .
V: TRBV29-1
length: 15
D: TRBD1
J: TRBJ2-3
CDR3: CSVESDRSSTDTQYF
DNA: TGCAGCGTTGAATCGGACAGGAGTAGCACAGATACGCAGTATTTT

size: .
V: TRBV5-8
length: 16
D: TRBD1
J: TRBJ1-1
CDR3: CASSLGDRALNTEAFF
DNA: TGTGCCAGCAGCTTGGGGGACAGAGCCCTGAACACTGAAGCTTTCTTT

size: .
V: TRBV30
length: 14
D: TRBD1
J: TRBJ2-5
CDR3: CAWKIQGTGETQYF
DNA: TGTGCCTGGAAAATACAGGGGACGGGAGAGACCCAGTACTTC

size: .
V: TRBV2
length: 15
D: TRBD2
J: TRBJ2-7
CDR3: CASRRLERGTYEQYF
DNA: TGTGCCAGCAGAAGGTTGGAGCGGGGCACCTACGAGCAGTACTTC

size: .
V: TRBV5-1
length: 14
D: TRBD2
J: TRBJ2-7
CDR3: CASSLAGRVNEQYF
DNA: TGCGCCAGCAGCTTGGCGGGGAGGGTCAACGAGCAGTACTTC

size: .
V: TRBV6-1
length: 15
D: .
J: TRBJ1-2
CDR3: CASSEAFGVGYGYTF
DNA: TGTGCCAGCAGTGAAGCTTTCGGGGTTGGCTATGGCTACACCTTC

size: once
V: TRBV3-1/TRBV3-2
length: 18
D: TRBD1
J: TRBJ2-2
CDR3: CASSQDHGQGTNTGELFF
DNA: TGTGCCAGCAGCCAAGATCACGGACAGGGGACGAACACCGGGGAGCTGTTTTTT

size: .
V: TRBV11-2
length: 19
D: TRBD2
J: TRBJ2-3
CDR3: CASSPQGAGDETSTDTQYF
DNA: TGTGCCAGCAGCCCTCAAGGGGCGGGGGACGAAACTAGCACAGATACGCAGTATTTT

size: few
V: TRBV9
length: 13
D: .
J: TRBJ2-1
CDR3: CASSRQNYNEQFF
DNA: TGTGCCAGCAGTAGACAGAACTACAATGAGCAGTTCTTC

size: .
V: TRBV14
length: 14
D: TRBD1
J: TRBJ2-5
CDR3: CASSPGQGTETQYF
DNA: TGTGCCAGCAGCCCGGGACAGGGTACAGAGACCCAGTACTTC

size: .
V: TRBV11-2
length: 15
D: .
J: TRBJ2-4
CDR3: CASSLFPGGHVIQYF
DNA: TGTGCCAGCAGCTTATTTCCGGGGGGCCACGTCATTCAGTACTTC

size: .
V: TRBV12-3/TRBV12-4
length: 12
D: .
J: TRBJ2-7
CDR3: CASSFFRGEQYF
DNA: TGTGCCAGCAGTTTCTTCAGGGGCGAGCAGTACTTC

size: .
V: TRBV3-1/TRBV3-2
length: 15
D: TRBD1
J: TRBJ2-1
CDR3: CASSPSNRGYNEQFF
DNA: TGTGCCAGCAGCCCCTCGAACAGGGGCTACAATGAGCAGTTCTTC

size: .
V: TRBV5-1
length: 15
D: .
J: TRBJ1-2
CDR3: CASSLAPDSNYGYTF
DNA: TGCGCCAGCAGCTTGGCTCCCGACAGTAACTATGGCTACACCTTC

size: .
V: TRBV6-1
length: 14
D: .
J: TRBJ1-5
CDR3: CASSEARGDQPQHF
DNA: TGTGCCAGCAGTGAAGCCCGGGGGGATCAGCCCCAGCATTTT

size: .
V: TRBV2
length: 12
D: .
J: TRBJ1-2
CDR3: CASTPQGYGYTF
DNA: TGTGCCAGCACCCCACAGGGCTATGGCTACACCTTC

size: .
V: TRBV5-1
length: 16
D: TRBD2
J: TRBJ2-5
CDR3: CASSKALAGVEETQYF
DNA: TGCGCCAGCAGCAAAGCGCTAGCGGGGGTGGAAGAGACCCAGTACTTC

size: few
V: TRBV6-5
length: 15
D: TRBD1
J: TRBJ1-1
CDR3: CASSYSIQGITEAFF
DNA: TGTGCCAGCAGTTACTCGATACAGGGGATCACTGAAGCTTTCTTT

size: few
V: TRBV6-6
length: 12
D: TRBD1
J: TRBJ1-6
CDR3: CASRTGDSPLHF
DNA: TGTGCCAGCAGGACAGGGGATTCACCCCTCCACTTT

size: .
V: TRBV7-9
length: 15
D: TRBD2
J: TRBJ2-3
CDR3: CASSLAGTSVDTQYF
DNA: TGTGCCAGCAGCTTAGCCGGGACTAGTGTGGATACGCAGTATTTT

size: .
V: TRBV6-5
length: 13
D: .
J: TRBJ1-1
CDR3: CASTRELNTEAFF
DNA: TGTGCCAGCACTCGGGAGTTGAACACTGAAGCTTTCTTT

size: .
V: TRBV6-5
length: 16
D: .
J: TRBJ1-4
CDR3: CASSYSAGRTNEKLFF
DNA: TGTGCCAGCAGTTACTCGGCAGGCCGGACTAATGAAAAACTGTTTTTT

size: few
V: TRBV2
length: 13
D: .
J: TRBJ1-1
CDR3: CASSSTLNTEAFF
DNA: TGTGCCAGCAGTAGTACACTGAACACTGAAGCTTTCTTT

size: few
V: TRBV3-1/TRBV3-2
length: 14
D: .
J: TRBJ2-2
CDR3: CASSQSAVAGELFF
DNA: TGTGCCAGCAGCCAGTCAGCGGTGGCCGGGGAGCTGTTTTTT

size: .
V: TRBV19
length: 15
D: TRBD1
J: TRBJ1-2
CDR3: CASSRTPGQRYGYTF
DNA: TGTGCCAGTAGTAGAACGCCGGGACAGCGGTATGGCTACACCTTC

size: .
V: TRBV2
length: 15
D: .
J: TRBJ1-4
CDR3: CASTGTLATGGPLFF
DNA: TGTGCCAGCACCGGAACCTTAGCGACCGGGGGACCGTTGTTTTTT

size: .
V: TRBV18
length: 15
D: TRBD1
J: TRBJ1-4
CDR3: CASSRNRGTNEKLFF
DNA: TGTGCCAGCTCACGAAACAGGGGGACTAATGAAAAACTGTTTTTT

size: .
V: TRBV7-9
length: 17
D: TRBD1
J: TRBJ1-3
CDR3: CASSLRQGATGGNTIYF
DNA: TGTGCCAGCAGCTTAAGACAGGGGGCAACTGGTGGAAACACCATATATTTT

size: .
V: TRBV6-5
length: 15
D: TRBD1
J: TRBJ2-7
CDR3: CASKLARDRDYEQYF
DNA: TGTGCCAGCAAATTGGCTCGGGACAGAGATTACGAGCAGTACTTC

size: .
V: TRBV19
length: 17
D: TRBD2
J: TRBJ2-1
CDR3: CASSIQASGGSYNEQFF
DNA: TGTGCCAGTAGTATACAAGCTAGCGGGGGCTCCTACAATGAGCAGTTCTTC

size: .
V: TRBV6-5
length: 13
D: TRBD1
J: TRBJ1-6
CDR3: CASSYPGQVTLHF
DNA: TGTGCCAGCAGTTACCCGGGACAGGTAACTCTCCACTTT

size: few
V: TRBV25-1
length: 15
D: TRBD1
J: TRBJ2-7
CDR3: CASLRRDRDSYEQYF
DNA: TGTGCCAGCTTACGCCGGGACAGGGATTCCTACGAGCAGTACTTC